This TCR beta chain comes out of a study of liver allograft versus peripheral blood T cells (dated by TCRdb to 2018 to 2021). With respect to the entire study: In liver transplant recipients, the study looked at T cell receptor repertoires in the peripheral blood and set them against the repertoires found within the transplanted livers. The research as a whole found: According to the report, the T cell receptor repertoires detected in peripheral blood were different from the repertoires found inside liver allografts.

The sequencing machine was an Illumina MiSeq. TCRdb itself trimmed the public reads at Q25 with fastp, ran MiXCR and retained productive beta chains. Under each unique CDR3 protein, matching rows form one entry showing the most common genes and DNA. Here the sample has fewer than 15,000 distinct CDR3 sequences; approximately 20% occur a single time. The ten largest clones capture 13% of the sample. Many counts were recorded for this clonotype. No antigen is known for it. Base-call qualities are not available, and no considerably larger clone is one nucleotide away. From the cysteine through the phenylalanine, the CDR3 covers 14 amino acids. The DNA shown is the 42-base CDR3, in frame from base 1. From a lookup of the germline V gene (reference sequence), CDR1 and CDR2 are SEHNR and FQNEAQ. The V end gives up 6 bases and the J end 1 base, leaving 4 bases in the junction not matched to a gene.

The rearrangement joined TRBV7-9 to TRBJ1-1; TRBD1 aligns with 8 central bases. This receptor was taken from a human patient who had a liver transplant. Some T cells may derive from the graft donor when a transplant has been performed. The bases are TGTGCCAGCAGAAAGGACAGGGCGAACACTGAAGCTTTCTTT. Its protein product is CASRKDRANTEAFF.